This T cell receptor (beta chain) was found in a study of radiotherapy plus CTLA-4 blockade in lung cancer. Study-level information: Objective responses occurred in about 17% of patients; around 30% had disease control.

The V segment lost 8 bases and the J segment 6 bases; nucleotides outside the gene matches: 18. Germline loops: CDR1 WNHNN, CDR2 SYGVQD (reference sequence). The CDR3 contains 17 residues. Study-wide points: According to reports, early shifts in blood T cell clones, alongside interferon-beta, forecast response most accurately. Subsequent to radiotherapy plus ipilimumab, tumor-derived TCR clones underwent expansion in blood.

For this clone: Antigen: not known.

Participants had chemo-refractory metastatic non-small-cell lung cancer and were treated with focal radiation plus ipilimumab CTLA-4 blockade. Measured with immunoSEQ multiplex PCR; TCRdb has only the in-frame clones, and not every one. The sample includes around 72,000 clones, approximately 80% of them seen just once. Sequenced material: peripheral blood, taken from a patient treated with radiotherapy plus ipilimumab. J is TRBJ2-7 and V is TRBV10-1, with 11 bases that match TRBD1. The sequence derives from a human donor with non-small cell lung cancer who had a complete response to radiotherapy plus ipilimumab. The CDR3 region has the DNA TGCGCCAGCCGGGGACAGGGGGTTCGGGAGGGCCGTTGCGAGCAGTACGTC. It specifies CASRGQGVREGRCEQYV.